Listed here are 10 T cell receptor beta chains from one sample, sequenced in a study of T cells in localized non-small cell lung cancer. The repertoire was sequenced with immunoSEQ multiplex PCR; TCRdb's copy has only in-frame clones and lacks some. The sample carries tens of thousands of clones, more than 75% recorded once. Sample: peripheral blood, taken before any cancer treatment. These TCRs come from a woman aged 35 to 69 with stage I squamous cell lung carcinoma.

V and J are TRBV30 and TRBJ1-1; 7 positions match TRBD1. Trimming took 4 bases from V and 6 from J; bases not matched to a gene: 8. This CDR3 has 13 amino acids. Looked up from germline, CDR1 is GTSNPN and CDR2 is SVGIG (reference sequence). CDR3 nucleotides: TGTGCCTGGACCTTTAGGACAGGTCCTGAAGCTTTCTTT. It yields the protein CAWTFRTGPEAFF.

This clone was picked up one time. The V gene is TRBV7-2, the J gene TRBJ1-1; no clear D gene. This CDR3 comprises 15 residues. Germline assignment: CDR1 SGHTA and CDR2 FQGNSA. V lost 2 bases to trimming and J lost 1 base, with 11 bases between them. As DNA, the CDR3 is TGTGCCAGCAGCTTAAAGGGAGCCCGGAACACTGAAGCTTTCTTT. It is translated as CASSLKGARNTEAFF.

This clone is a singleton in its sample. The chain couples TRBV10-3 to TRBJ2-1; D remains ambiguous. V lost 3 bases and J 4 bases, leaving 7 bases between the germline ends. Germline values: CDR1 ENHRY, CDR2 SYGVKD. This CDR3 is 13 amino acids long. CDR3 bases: TGTGCCATCAGTGAAAAACAGTACAATGAGCAGTTCTTC. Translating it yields CAISEKQYNEQFF.

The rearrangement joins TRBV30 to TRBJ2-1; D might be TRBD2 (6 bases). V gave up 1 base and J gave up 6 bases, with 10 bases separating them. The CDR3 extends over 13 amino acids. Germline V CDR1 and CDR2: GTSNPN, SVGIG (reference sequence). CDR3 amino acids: CAWSAGERNEQFF. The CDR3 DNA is TGTGCCTGGAGTGCGGGGGAGCGCAATGAGCAGTTCTTC. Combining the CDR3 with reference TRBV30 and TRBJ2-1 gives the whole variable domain SQTIHQWPATLVQPVGSPLSLECTVEGTSNPNLYWYRQAAGRGLQLLFYSVGIGQISSEVPQNLSASRPQDRQFILSSKKLLLSDSGFYLCAWSAGERNEQFFGPGTRLTVL.

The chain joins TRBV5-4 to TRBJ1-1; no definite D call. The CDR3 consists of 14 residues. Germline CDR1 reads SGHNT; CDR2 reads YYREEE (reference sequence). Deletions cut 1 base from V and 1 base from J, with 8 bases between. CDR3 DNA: TGTGCCAGCAGCTTGCCCCGGGAGAACACTGAAGCTTTCTTT. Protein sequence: CASSLPRENTEAFF. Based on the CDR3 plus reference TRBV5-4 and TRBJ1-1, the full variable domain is ETGVTQSPTHLIKTRGQQVTLRCSSQSGHNTVSWYQQALGQGPQFIFQYYREEENGRGNFPPRFSGLQFPNYSSELNVNALELDDSALYLCASSLPRENTEAFFGQGTRLTVV.

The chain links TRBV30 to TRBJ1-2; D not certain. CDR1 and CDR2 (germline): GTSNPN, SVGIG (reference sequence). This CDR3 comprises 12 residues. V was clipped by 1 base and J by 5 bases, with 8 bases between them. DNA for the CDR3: TGTGCCTGGAGTGGTGCGCGGTATGGCTACACCTTC. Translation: CAWSGARYGYTF.

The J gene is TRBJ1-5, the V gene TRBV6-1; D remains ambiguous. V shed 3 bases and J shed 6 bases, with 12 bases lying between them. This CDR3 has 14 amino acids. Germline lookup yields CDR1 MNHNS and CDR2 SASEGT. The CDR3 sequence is CASSESRVGQPQHF. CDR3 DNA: TGTGCCAGCAGTGAGTCGAGGGTAGGTCAGCCCCAGCATTTT.

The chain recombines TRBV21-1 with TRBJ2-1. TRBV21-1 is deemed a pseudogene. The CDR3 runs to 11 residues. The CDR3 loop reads CASSKWREKVF. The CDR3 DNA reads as TGTGCCAGCAGCAAGTGGCGAGAGAAAGTCTTC.

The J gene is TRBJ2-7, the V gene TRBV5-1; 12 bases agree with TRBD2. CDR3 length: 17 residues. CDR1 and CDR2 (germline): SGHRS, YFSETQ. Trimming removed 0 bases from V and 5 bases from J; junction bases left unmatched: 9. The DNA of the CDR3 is TGCGCCAGCAGCTTGGTTGCTAGCGGGGGGGCTCTTGACGAGCAGTACTTC. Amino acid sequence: CASSLVASGGALDEQYF.

CDR3 sequence (DNA): TGTGCCTGGAGTGCGGGACACCTTACGAAGCAGTACTTC. Translated, it gives CAWSAGHLTKQYF. This chain joins TRBV30 and TRBJ2-7, with D perhaps TRBD1 (6 bases). The germline gives CDR1 GTSNPN, CDR2 SVGIG (reference sequence). This CDR3 comprises 13 residues. V dropped 1 base and J dropped 8 bases, with 15 bases sitting between them.